This T cell receptor (beta chain) was documented in a study of response to subunit inactivated influenza vaccine. This clonotype was seen a handful of times. The CDR3 spans 15 residues. Germline V gene data show CDR1 as MNHEY and CDR2 as SVGAGI. V was shortened by 0 bases and J by 8 bases, with 13 bases between the two germline ends. TCRdb reprocessed the RT-PCR reads with MiXCR, giving one entry per CDR3 protein. The table records about 540,000 distinct CDR3 sequences, roughly 25% of them present only once. These same records also appear under a second study, on T cells expressing NK-cell markers. That study reports: cDNA encoding TCR beta was synthesized via 5'RACE template switching incorporating UMIs. Several of the experiments relied on an anti-gamma-delta TCR antibody so that only alpha-beta TCR T cells were sorted. In a group of 5 to 7 donors, dominant NKG2C+ clonotypes represented about 1.0-7.5% of CD8+ T cells. These clonotypes also led the CD3+CD56-NKG2C+ fraction in a few donors. Whether expanded NKG2C+ T cell clones recognized HCMV stayed uncertain.

The sequencing used CD4+ T cells sorted from PBMCs, collected 12 days after vaccination. This chain uses TRBV6-5 with TRBJ1-4; the D gene is possibly TRBD1 (5 bases). This TCR was recovered from a man aged 45-60 years who received an inactivated influenza vaccine. The CDR3 sequence: CASSYSGGVREKLFF. CDR3 nucleotide sequence: TGTGCCAGCAGTTACTCGGGGGGAGTTCGGGAAAAACTGTTTTTT.